This T cell receptor (beta chain) came from a study of blood T cell repertoires in COVID-19. Overall study: Collection of acute and convalescent COVID-19 samples took place in the United States, Italy and Spain.

V was pared by 4 bases and J by 10 bases, with 11 bases between. Germline assignment: CDR1 MNHEY and CDR2 SMNVEV (reference sequence). CDR3 length: 11 residues. Original methodology: Using reference gene primer amplification, nucleated cell counts were estimated. Assay used: immunoSEQ multiplex PCR; TCRdb lists only in-frame clones, some missing. V and J calls plus clone size are reproduced from that table; the DNA served to infer D and trimming. The sample holds under 200,000 clones; less than 90% are singletons and the top ten take roughly 7%. Sequencing was done on a sample of PBMCs or T cells enriched from blood (not recorded which). The TCR sequence derives from a woman aged 50 to 60 who had recovered from COVID-19. The chain is built from TRBV27 and TRBJ2-7; D unclear. The CDR3 spells CASSSALEQYF. The CDR3 coding sequence is TGTGCCAGCAGTTCCGCACTCGAACAGTACTTC.